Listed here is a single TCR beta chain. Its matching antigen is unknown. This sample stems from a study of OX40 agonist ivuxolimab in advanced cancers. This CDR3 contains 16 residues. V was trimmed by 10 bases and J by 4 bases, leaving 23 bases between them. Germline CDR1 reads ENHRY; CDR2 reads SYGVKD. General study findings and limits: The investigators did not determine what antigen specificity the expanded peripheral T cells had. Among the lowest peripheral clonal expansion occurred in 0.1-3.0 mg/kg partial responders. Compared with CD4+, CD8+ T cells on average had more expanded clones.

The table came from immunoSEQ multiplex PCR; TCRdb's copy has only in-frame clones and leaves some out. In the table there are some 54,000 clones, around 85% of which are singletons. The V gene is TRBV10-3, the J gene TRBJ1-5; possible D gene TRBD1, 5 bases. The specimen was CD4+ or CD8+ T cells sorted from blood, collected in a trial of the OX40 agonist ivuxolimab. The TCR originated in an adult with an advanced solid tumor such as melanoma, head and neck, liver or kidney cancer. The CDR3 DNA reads TGTGCCACGGAACTCGGGGGGGGAGTAAGTAATCAGCCCCAGCATTTT. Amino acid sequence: CATELGGGVSNQPQHF.